Below, 7 T cell receptor beta chains from the same sample are listed, as sequenced in a study of cytomegalovirus exposure and HLA in healthy donors. PCR amplification relied on 60 Vbeta primers (plus 13 Jbeta primers). Assay: immunoSEQ multiplex PCR; the TCRdb copy retains only in-frame clones and omits some. This table holds 150,000 to 190,000 clones, 75% found once. The sequenced material came from PBMCs. These receptors originate from a man aged 18 to 35 in good health and CMV-seronegative.

CDR3 loop: CASTPSDSTLYWEQYF. In DNA form, the CDR3 reads TGTGCCAGCACCCCCTCGGACAGTACGCTCTATTGGGAGCAGTACTTC. V usage is TRBV2 and J usage is TRBJ2-5, with D maybe TRBD1 (6 bases). The V gene lost 7 bases and the J gene lost 11 bases, with 29 bases spanning the gap. CDR3 length: 16 amino acids. Germline CDR1 reads SNHLY; CDR2 reads FYNNEI.

The chain carries TRBV19 and TRBJ2-7; 7 positions match TRBD1. Germline V gene lookup returns CDR1 LNHDA and CDR2 SQIVND (reference sequence). V lost 9 bases to trimming and J lost 0 bases; unmatched junction nucleotides: 8. CDR3 length: 14 residues. The CDR3 is CASATGASSYEQYF. For the CDR3, the DNA is TGTGCCAGCGCCACAGGGGCCAGCTCCTACGAGCAGTACTTC.

The rearrangement uses TRBV5-1 and TRBJ2-6; D unresolved. This CDR3 region has 15 residues. Germline-derived CDR1 and CDR2 are SGHRS and YFSETQ. V was shortened by 0 bases and J by 2 bases, with 6 bases between the two germline ends. The CDR3 DNA is TGCGCCAGCAGCTTGGACAGAACTGGGGCCAACGTCCTGACTTTC. It is translated as CASSLDRTGANVLTF.

The genes are TRBV9 and TRBJ2-1; D gene ambiguous. The CDR3 is made up of 16 amino acids. From germline, CDR1 is SGDLS and CDR2 YYNGEE. Deletions cut 3 bases from V and 0 bases from J, with 13 bases between. DNA of the CDR3: TGTGCCAGCAGCGAGCCCCCGGCGGACTCCTACAATGAGCAGTTCTTC. It encodes CASSEPPADSYNEQFF.

The V call is TRBV7-2, the J call TRBJ2-7; D perhaps matches TRBD1 (6 bases). Germline V gene sequence: CDR1 SGHTA, CDR2 FQGNSA. Between the trimmed V and J ends, which lost 8 bases and 0 bases, there was a span of 14 bases. The CDR3 is made up of 14 amino acids. The CDR3 nucleotides are TGTGCCAGCGCTCCCTGGGGGCTCTCCTACGAGCAGTACTTC. The encoded protein is CASAPWGLSYEQYF.

The sample holds a few counts of this clone. The J gene is TRBJ2-5, the V gene TRBV19; TRBD2 matches at 8 bases. Losses at the gene ends were 6 bases for V and 7 bases for J; bases not matched to a gene: 10. The CDR3 extends over 14 amino acids. Per the germline V gene, CDR1 is LNHDA and CDR2 is SQIVND (reference sequence). The CDR3 region has the DNA TGTGCCAGTAGGGAACTAGCGGCTTCCGGGACCCAGTACTTC. Translated: CASRELAASGTQYF.

This chain connects TRBV25-1 to TRBJ1-4; 7 bases agree with TRBD1. Losses at the gene ends were 2 bases for V and 6 bases for J; bases not matched to a gene: 9. Germline V gene data show CDR1 as MGHDK and CDR2 as SYGVNS. The CDR3 contains 16 residues. The CDR3 reads CASSEGTVSFDEKLFF. The CDR3 DNA sequence: TGTGCCAGCAGTGAAGGGACAGTCTCGTTCGATGAAAAACTGTTTTTT.